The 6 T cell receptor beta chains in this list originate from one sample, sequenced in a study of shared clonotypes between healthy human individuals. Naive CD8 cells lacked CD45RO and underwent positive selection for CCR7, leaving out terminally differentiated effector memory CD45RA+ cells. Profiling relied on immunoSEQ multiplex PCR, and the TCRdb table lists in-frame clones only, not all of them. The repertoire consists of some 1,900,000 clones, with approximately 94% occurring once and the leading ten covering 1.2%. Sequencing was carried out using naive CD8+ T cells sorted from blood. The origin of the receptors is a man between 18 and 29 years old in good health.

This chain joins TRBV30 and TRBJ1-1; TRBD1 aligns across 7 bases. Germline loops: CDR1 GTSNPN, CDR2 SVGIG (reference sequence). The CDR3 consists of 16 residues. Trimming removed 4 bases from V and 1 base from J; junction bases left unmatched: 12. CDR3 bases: TGTGCCTGGATAGAACAGGGGACACCTAGGAACACTGAAGCTTTCTTT. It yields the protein CAWIEQGTPRNTEAFF.

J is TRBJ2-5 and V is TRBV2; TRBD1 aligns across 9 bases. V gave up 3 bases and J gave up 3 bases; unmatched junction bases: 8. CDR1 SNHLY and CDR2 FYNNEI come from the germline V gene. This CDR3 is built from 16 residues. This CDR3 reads CASSDLADRGKETQYF. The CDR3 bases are TGTGCCAGCAGTGATCTAGCGGACAGGGGAAAAGAGACCCAGTACTTC.

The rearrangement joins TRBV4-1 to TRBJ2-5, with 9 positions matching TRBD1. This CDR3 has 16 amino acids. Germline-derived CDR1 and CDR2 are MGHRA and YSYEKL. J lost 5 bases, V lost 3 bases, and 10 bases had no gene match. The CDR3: CASSHPNGGQGETQYF. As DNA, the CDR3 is TGCGCCAGCAGCCACCCTAACGGAGGACAGGGGGAGACCCAGTACTTC.

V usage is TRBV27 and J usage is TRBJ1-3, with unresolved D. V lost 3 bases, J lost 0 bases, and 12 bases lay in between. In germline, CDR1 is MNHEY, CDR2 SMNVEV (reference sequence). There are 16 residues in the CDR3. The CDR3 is CASSLVAGDSGNTIYF. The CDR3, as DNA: TGTGCCAGCAGTTTGGTAGCGGGAGACTCTGGAAACACCATATATTTT.

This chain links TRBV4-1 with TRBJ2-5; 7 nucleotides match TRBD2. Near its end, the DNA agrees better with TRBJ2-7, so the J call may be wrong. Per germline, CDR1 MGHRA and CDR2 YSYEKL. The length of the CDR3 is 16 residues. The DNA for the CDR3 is TGCGCCAGCAGCCCAGCTCTAGCGGTGAGCTCCTACGAGCAGTACTTC. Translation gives CASSPALAVSSYEQYF.

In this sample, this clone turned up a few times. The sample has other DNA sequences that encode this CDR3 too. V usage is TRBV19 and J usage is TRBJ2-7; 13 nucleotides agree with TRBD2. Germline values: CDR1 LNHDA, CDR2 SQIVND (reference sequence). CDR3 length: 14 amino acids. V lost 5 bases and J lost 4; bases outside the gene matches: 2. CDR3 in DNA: TGTGCCAGTAGTCCGGGACTAGCGGGATACGAGCAGTACTTC. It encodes CASSPGLAGYEQYF.